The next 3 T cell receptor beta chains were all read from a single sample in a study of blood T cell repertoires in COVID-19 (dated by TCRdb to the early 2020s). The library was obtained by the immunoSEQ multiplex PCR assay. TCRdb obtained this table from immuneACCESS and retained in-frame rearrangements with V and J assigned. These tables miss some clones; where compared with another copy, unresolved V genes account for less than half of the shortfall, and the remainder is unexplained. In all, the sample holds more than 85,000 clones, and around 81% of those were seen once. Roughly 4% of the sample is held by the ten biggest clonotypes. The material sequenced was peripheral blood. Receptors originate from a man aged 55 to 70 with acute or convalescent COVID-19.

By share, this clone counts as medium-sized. The CDR3 sequence is CASSPSVTNTEAFF. As DNA, the CDR3 is TGTGCCAGCAGCCCCTCAGTAACGAACACTGAAGCTTTCTTT. The V call is TRBV5-4, the J call TRBJ1-1; D call uncertain. The V gene lost 4 bases and the J gene lost 1 base, with 11 bases spanning the gap. Germline V gene data show CDR1 as SGHNT and CDR2 as YYREEE (reference sequence). The CDR3 is made up of 14 amino acids.

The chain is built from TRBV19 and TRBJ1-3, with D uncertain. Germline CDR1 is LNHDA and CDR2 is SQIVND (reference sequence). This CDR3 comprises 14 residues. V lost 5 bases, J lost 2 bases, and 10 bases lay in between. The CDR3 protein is CASSLPGAGNTIYF. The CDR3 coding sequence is TGTGCCAGTAGTTTACCCGGGGCTGGAAACACCATATATTTT. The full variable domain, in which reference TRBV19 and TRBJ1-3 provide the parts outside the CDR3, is DGGITQSPKYLFRKEGQNVTLSCEQNLNHDAMYWYRQDPGQGLRLIYYSQIVNDFQKGDIAEGYSVSREKKESFPLTVTSAQKNPTAFYLCASSLPGAGNTIYFGEGSWLTVV.

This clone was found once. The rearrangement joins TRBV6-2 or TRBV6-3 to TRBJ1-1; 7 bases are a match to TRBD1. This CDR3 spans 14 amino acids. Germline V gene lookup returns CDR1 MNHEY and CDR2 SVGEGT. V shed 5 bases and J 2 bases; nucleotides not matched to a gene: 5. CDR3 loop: CASSRQGYNTEAFF. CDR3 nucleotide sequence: TGTGCCAGCAGTCGACAGGGATACAACACTGAAGCTTTCTTT.